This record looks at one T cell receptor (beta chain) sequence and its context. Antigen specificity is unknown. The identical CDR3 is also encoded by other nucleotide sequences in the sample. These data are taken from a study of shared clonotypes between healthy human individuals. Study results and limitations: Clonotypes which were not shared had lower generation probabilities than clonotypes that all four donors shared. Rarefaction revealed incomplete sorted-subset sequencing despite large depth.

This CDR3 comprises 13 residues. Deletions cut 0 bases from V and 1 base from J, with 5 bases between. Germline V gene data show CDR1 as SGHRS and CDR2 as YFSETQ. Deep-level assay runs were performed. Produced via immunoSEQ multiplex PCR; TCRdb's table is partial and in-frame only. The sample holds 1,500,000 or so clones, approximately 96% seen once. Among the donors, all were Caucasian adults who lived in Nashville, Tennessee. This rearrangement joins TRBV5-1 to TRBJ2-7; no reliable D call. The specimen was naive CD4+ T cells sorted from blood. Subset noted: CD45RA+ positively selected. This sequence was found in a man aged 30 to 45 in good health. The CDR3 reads CASSLEVSYEQYF. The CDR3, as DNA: TGCGCCAGCAGCTTGGAAGTGTCCTACGAGCAGTACTTC.